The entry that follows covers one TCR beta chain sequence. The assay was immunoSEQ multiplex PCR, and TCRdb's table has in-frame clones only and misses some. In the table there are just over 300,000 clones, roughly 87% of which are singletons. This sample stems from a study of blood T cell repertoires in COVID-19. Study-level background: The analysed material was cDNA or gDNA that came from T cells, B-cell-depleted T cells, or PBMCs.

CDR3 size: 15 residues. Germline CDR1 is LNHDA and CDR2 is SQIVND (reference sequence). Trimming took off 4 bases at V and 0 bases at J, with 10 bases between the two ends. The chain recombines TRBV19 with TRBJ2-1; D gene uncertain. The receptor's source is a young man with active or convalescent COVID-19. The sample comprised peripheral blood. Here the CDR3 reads CASSTALGSYNEQFF. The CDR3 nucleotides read TGTGCCAGTAGTACCGCCCTCGGCTCCTACAATGAGCAGTTCTTC.